One sample yielded the 10 T cell receptor beta chains listed below, sequenced in a study of response to subunit inactivated influenza vaccine. TCRdb used MiXCR to reprocess the RT-PCR reads, holding one entry per CDR3 protein. The profile covers hundreds of thousands of distinct CDR3 sequences, with approximately 15% appearing a single time and 5.5% to 8% taken by the ten largest. The sequencing here drew on PBMCs from blood, taken 14 to 15 days before vaccination. The source of these receptors is a man in his fifties or sixties who received an inactivated influenza vaccine.

The V gene is TRBV5-1, the J gene TRBJ2-7; D unresolved. Trimming took 3 bases from V and 7 from J, leaving 17 bases between them. CDR3 length equals 14 residues. Germline values: CDR1 SGHRS, CDR2 YFSETQ. CDR3 coding DNA: TGCGCCAGCAGCTACAATCTTGGGCCTTGGGAGCAGTACTTC. Translating gives CASSYNLGPWEQYF.

The chain recombines TRBV5-4 with TRBJ2-7; 9 nucleotides line up with TRBD2. The V segment lost 4 bases and the J segment 2 bases; nucleotides outside the gene matches: 7. There are 15 residues in the CDR3. Germline V gene sequence: CDR1 SGHNT, CDR2 YYREEE (reference sequence). The CDR3 DNA follows: TGTGCCAGCAGCGGGGTGGCTAGCGGGGCCTACGAGCAGTACTTC. This sequence encodes CASSGVASGAYEQYF.

This chain joins TRBV5-1 and TRBJ2-3, with D unclear. Germline V gene sequence: CDR1 SGHRS, CDR2 YFSETQ. The CDR3 is made up of 16 amino acids. V was pared by 5 bases and J by 0 bases, with 16 bases between. Here the CDR3 DNA reads TGCGCCAGCAGTCGGGCCCTGATAGGTAGCACAGATACGCAGTATTTT. This sequence encodes CASSRALIGSTDTQYF.

The chain joins TRBV18 to TRBJ2-1; 8 bases agree with TRBD2. CDR1 KGHSH and CDR2 LQKENI come from the germline V gene. The CDR3 is 14 residues long. The V segment lost 0 bases and the J segment 9 bases; nucleotides outside the gene matches: 4. The CDR3 nucleotides are TGTGCCAGCTCACCACCCGGGAGGGCCGTTGAGCAGTTCTTC. It translates to CASSPPGRAVEQFF.

The chain uses TRBV5-1 and TRBJ2-7, with a tentative D call TRBD2 (6 bases). CDR1 and CDR2 from the germline V gene are SGHRS and YFSETQ. This CDR3 has 15 residues. V lost 0 bases, J lost 2 bases, and 12 bases lay in between. The chain's CDR3 is CASSLAGGDPYEQYF. For the CDR3, the DNA is TGCGCCAGCAGCTTGGCCGGCGGGGACCCCTACGAGCAGTACTTC.

This clonotype was detected only a few times. The genes are TRBV6-5 and TRBJ2-1, with TRBD2 identical over 12 bases. V lost 0 bases, J lost 4 bases, and 10 bases stayed unmatched. The CDR3 totals 19 residues. CDR1 is MNHEY and CDR2 is SVGAGI in the germline V gene. In DNA, the CDR3 is TGTGCCAGCAGTTACTCGAACCTAGCGGGGGGGAGTGTTTACAATGAGCAGTTCTTC. As protein: CASSYSNLAGGSVYNEQFF.

There are a few counts of this clonotype. The J gene is TRBJ2-5, the V gene TRBV15; D gene unclear. Germline V gives CDR1 LNHNV, CDR2 YYDKDF (reference sequence). This CDR3 comprises 15 residues. The germline V and J ends were trimmed by 0 bases and 10 bases, with 18 bases remaining between them. The CDR3 here is CATSRDQYSLRVQYF. The CDR3 DNA reads as TGTGCCACCAGCAGAGATCAATACAGCCTCCGCGTCCAGTACTTC.

This chain connects TRBV29-1 to TRBJ1-2, with 9 bases identical to TRBD1. The CDR3 is 13 amino acids. The V and J ends lost 3 bases and 4 bases, in that order; junction bases with no gene match: 3. In germline, CDR1 is SQVTM, CDR2 ANQGSEA. The CDR3 is CSVDRTGAYGYTF. CDR3 DNA sequence: TGCAGCGTTGACCGGACAGGGGCCTATGGCTACACCTTC.

This clonotype was seen at least ten times. This chain links TRBV6-1 with TRBJ2-1, with TRBD1 matching over 7 bases. Germline CDR1 is MNHNS and CDR2 is SASEGT. With 6 bases clipped from V and 0 bases from J, the junction kept 5 bases outside the gene matches. The CDR3 is 15 residues long. Here the CDR3 reads CASSPDRSSYNEQFF. The CDR3 coding sequence is TGTGCCAGCAGCCCGGACAGGAGCTCCTACAATGAGCAGTTCTTC.

CDR3 coding DNA: TGTGCCAGCAGTTCCCCTGGGGTGGCGGCCGGGGAGCTGTTTTTT. Protein product: CASSSPGVAAGELFF. The chain has TRBV12-3 or TRBV12-4 and TRBJ2-2; the D is unclear. CDR3 length: 15 amino acids. V was shortened by 4 bases and J by 6 bases, with 15 bases between the two germline ends.